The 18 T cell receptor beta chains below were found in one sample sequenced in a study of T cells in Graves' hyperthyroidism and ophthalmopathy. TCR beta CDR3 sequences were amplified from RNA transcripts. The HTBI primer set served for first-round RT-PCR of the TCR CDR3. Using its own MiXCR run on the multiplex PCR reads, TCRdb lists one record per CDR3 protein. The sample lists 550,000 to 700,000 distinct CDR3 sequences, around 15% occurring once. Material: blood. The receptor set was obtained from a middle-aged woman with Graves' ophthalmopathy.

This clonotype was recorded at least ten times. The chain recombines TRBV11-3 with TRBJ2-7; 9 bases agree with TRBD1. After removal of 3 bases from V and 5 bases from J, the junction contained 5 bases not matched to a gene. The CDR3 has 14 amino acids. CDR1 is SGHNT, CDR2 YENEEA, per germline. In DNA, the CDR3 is TGTGCCAGCAGCTTCGGGACAGGGTTTGACGAGCAGTACTTC. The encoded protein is CASSFGTGFDEQYF.

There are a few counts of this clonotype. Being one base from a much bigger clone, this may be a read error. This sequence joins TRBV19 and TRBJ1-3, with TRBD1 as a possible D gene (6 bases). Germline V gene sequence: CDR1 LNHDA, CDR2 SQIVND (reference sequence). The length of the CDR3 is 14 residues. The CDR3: CASRETGSGNTIHF. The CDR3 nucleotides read TGTGCCAGTAGGGAGACAGGCTCTGGAAACACCATACATTTT. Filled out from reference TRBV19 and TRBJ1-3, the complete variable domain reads DGGITQSPKYLFRKEGQNVTLSCEQNLNHDAMYWYRQDPGQGLRLIYYSQIVNDFQKGDIAEGYSVSREKKESFPLTVTSAQKNPTAFYLCASRETGSGNTIHFGEGSWLTVV.

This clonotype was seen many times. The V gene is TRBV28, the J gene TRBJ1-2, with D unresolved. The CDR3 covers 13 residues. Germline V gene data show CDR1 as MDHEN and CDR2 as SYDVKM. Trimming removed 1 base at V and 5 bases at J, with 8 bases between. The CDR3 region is CASSLSVGYGYTF. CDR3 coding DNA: TGTGCCAGCAGTTTATCGGTCGGGTATGGCTACACCTTC.

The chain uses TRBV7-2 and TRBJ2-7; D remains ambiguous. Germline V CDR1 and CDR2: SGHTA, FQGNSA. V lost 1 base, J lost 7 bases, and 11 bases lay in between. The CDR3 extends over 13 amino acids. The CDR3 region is CASSLDAAREQYF. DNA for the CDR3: TGTGCCAGCAGCTTAGATGCGGCCCGAGAGCAGTACTTC.

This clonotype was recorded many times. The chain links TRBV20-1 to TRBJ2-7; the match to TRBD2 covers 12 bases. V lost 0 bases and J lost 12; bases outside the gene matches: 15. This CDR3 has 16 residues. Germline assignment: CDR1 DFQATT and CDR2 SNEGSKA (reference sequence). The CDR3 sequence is CSARDLILAGGDRLYF. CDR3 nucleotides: TGCAGTGCTAGAGATCTTATACTAGCGGGAGGCGACCGATTGTACTTC.

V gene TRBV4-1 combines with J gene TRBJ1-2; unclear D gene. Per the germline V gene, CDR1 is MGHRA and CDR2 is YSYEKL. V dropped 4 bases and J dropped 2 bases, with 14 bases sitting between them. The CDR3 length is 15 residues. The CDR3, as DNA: TGCGCCAGCAGCCCTCAACCGACGGGCAACTATGGCTACACCTTC. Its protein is CASSPQPTGNYGYTF.

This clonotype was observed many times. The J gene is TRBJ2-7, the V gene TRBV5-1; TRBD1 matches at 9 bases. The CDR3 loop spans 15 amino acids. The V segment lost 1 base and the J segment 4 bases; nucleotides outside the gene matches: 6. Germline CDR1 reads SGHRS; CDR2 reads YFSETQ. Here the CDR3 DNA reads TGCGCCAGCAGCTTGTTGGACAGGGGACAATACGAGCAGTACTTC. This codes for CASSLLDRGQYEQYF.

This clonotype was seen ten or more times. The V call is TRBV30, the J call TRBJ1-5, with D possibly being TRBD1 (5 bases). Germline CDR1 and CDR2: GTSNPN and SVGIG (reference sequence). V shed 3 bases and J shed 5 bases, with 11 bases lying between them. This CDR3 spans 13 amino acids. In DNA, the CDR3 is TGTGCCTGGAGCGAACGCAGGGATCAGCCCCAGCATTTT. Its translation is CAWSERRDQPQHF.

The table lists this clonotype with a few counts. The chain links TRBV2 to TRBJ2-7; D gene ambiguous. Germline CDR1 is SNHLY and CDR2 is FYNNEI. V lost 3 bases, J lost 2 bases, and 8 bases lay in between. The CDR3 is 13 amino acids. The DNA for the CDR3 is TGTGCCAGCAGTGAGCAAAGGACCTACGAGCAGTACTTC. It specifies CASSEQRTYEQYF.

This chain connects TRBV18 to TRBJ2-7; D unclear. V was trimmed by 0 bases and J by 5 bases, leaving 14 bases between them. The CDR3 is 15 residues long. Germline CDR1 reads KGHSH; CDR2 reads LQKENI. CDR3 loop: CASSPPSMAVHEQYF. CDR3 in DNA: TGTGCCAGCTCACCACCGAGCATGGCAGTCCACGAGCAGTACTTC. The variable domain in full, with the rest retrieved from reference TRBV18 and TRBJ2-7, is NAGVMQNPRHLVRRRGQEARLRCSPMKGHSHVYWYRQLPEEGLKFMVYLQKENIIDESGMPKERFSAEFPKEGPSILRIQQVVRGDSAAYFCASSPPSMAVHEQYFGPGTRLTVT.

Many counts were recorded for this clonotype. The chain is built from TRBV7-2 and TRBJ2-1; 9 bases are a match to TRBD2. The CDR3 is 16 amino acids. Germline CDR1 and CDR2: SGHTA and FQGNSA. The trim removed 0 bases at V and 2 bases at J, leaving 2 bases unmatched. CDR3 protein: CASSLAASGAYNEQFF. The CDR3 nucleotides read TGTGCCAGCAGCTTAGCCGCTAGCGGGGCCTACAATGAGCAGTTCTTC. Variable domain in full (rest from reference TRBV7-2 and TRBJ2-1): GAGVSQSPSNKVTEKGKDVELRCDPISGHTALYWYRQSLGQGLEFLIYFQGNSAPDKSGLPSDRFSAERTGGSVSTLTIQRTQQEDSAVYLCASSLAASGAYNEQFFGPGTRLTVL.

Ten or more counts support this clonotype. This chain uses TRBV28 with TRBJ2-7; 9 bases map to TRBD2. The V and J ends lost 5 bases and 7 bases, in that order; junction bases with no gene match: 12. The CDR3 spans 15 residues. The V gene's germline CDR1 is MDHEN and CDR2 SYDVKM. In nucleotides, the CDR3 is TGTGCCAGCAGTCCCTACGGACTAGCGAGTTGGGAGCAGTACTTC. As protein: CASSPYGLASWEQYF.

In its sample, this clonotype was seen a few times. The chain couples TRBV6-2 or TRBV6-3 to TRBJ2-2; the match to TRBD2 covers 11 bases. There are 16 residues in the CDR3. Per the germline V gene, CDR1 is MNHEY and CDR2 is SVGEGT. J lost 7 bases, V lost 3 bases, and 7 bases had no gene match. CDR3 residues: CASSYQLAGVVGELFF. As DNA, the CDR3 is TGTGCCAGCAGTTATCAACTAGCGGGAGTCGTCGGGGAGCTGTTTTTT.

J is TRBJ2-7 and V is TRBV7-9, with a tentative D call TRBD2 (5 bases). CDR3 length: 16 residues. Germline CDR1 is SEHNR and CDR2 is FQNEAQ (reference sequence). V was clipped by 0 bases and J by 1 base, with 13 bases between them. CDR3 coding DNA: TGTGCCAGCAGCTTAGCGGGAGATCATATGTCCTACGAGCAGTACTTC. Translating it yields CASSLAGDHMSYEQYF.

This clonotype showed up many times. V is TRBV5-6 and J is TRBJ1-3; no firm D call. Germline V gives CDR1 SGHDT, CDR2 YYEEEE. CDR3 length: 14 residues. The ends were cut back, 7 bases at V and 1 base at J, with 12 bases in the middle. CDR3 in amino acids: CASLRSGSGNTIYF. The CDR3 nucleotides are TGTGCCAGCTTGCGTTCCGGGTCTGGAAACACCATATATTTT.

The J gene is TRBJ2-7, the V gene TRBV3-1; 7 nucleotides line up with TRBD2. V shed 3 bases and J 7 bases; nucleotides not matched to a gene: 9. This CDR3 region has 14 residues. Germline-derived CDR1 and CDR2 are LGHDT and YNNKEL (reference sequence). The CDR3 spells CASSQPEDGGEQYF. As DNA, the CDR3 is TGTGCCAGCAGCCAGCCAGAAGACGGGGGGGAGCAGTACTTC.

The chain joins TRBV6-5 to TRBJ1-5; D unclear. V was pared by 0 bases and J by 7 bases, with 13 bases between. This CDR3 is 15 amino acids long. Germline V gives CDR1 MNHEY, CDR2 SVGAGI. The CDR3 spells CASSYSRLGSQPQHF. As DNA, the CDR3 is TGTGCCAGCAGTTACTCGAGGCTGGGTTCACAGCCCCAGCATTTT.

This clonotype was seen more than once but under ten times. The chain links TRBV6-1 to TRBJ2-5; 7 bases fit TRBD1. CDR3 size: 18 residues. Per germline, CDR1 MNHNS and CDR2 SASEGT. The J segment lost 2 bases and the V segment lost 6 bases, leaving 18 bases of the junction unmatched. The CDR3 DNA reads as TGTGCCAGCAGAGAGGCCCTGCGAGGGGCAGGGGGACAAGAGACCCAGTACTTC. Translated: CASREALRGAGGQETQYF.